This TCR beta chain was documented in a study of shared clonotypes between healthy human individuals. Across the whole study: Per donor, three plates held CD4 naive cells, three held CD4 memory, two held CD8 naive and one held CD8 memory. Study results and limitations: Sorted-subset samples were not fully sequenced, rarefaction indicated.

Once extracted for a subset, genomic DNA was divided evenly among several immunoSEQ plates. Using immunoSEQ multiplex PCR, the repertoire was profiled, and TCRdb retains in-frame clones only, with some absent. The sample has 950,000 to 1,300,000 clones, roughly 80% seen once. In this sample, this clone turned up a few times. Antigen specificity is unknown. Other DNA sequences in this specimen translate into the identical CDR3. The sequence was collected from a man aged 18 to 30 in good health. The sequencing input was memory CD4+ T cells sorted from blood. Sample subset: CD45RA-negative fraction.

CDR3 nucleotide sequence: TGTGCCAGCAGTGGGGACAGTAACGAGCAGTACTTC. Protein product: CASSGDSNEQYF. The chain joins TRBV2 to TRBJ2-7, with TRBD1 identical over 7 bases. The germline V gene encodes CDR1 SNHLY and CDR2 FYNNEI. J gave up 5 bases and V 4 bases, and 2 bases lay outside the gene matches. The CDR3 has 12 residues. Full variable domain (rest looked up from reference TRBV2 and TRBJ2-7): EPEVTQTPSHQVTQMGQEVILRCVPISNHLYFYWYRQILGQKVEFLVSFYNNEISEKSEIFDDQFSVERPDGSNFTLKIRSTKLEDSAMYFCASSGDSNEQYFGPGTRLTVT.